Listed below are T cell receptor beta chains from one sample, sequenced in a study of T-cell reconstitution after alpha-beta-depleted transplantation in children. TCRdb re-derived calls from the PCR reads in MiXCR, one entry per CDR3 protein. The sample yields 250,000 to 350,000 distinct CDR3 sequences, almost 10% seen once. Material: PBMCs from the stem cell graft donor, obtained from the stem cell graft. The receptors were sampled from a human donor who donated a stem cell graft to a child with SCID. Each CDR3 is given with its conserved first and last residue. The order of the fields is CDR3 DNA, CDR3 protein, D gene, V gene, J gene, clone size. A D gene is named only where the DNA matches it firmly. Rows give clone size only sometimes, using once, few, many, or a class for an expanded clone.

CDR3 DNA: TGTGCCAGCAGCTTAGAGCCGAGCTACGAGCAGTACTTC
CDR3 protein: CASSLEPSYEQYF
D gene: -
V gene: TRBV11-2
J gene: TRBJ2-7
clone size: -

CDR3 DNA: TGTGCCAGCATCGAGGGGGGAACAGGTAGTTCACCCCTCCACTTT
CDR3 protein: CASIEGGTGSSPLHF
D gene: -
V gene: TRBV2
J gene: TRBJ1-6
clone size: few

CDR3 DNA: TGTGCCAGCAGTGAAGTGGGATGGAATCAGCCCCAGCATTTT
CDR3 protein: CASSEVGWNQPQHF
D gene: -
V gene: TRBV6-1
J gene: TRBJ1-5
clone size: many

CDR3 DNA: TGCGCCAGCAGCCGGGAAAGCCTCATGAACACTGAAGCTTTCTTT
CDR3 protein: CASSRESLMNTEAFF
D gene: -
V gene: TRBV5-1
J gene: TRBJ1-1
clone size: -

CDR3 DNA: TGTGCCAGCAGTGCCCGGGTTGAGACCCAGTACTTC
CDR3 protein: CASSARVETQYF
D gene: -
V gene: TRBV12-3/TRBV12-4
J gene: TRBJ2-5
clone size: -

CDR3 DNA: TGTGCCAGCAGCCGAGGGAGCGGGGGATCCTACAATGAGCAGTTCTTC
CDR3 protein: CASSRGSGGSYNEQFF
D gene: TRBD2
V gene: TRBV7-6
J gene: TRBJ2-1
clone size: few

CDR3 DNA: TGTGCCAGCAGCTTGAGGGGGGGCCCCACAGATACGCAGTATTTT
CDR3 protein: CASSLRGGPTDTQYF
D gene: -
V gene: TRBV5-6
J gene: TRBJ2-3
clone size: many

CDR3 DNA: TGTGCCAGCAGCCTTTCTAGCGGCTCCTACGAGCAGTACTTC
CDR3 protein: CASSLSSGSYEQYF
D gene: TRBD2
V gene: TRBV7-2
J gene: TRBJ2-7
clone size: many

CDR3 DNA: TGTGCCAGCAGCGACGGGGGTACGAACATTCAGTACTTC
CDR3 protein: CASSDGGTNIQYF
D gene: -
V gene: TRBV9
J gene: TRBJ2-4
clone size: -

CDR3 DNA: TGCAGCGTCGGGGACAGCAACTATGGCTACACCTTC
CDR3 protein: CSVGDSNYGYTF
D gene: TRBD1
V gene: TRBV29-1
J gene: TRBJ1-2
clone size: -

CDR3 DNA: TGTGCCAGCAGCCAAGTCGGGGGGAAACTGTTTTTT
CDR3 protein: CASSQVGGKLFF
D gene: -
V gene: TRBV3-1
J gene: TRBJ1-4
clone size: -